What follows are 29 T cell receptor beta chains derived from one specimen sequenced in a study of T cells after yellow fever vaccination. From the 5' RACE reads, TCRdb called clonotypes with MiXCR, one entry per CDR3 protein. In the table there are around 310,000 distinct CDR3 sequences, approximately 9% of which are singletons. Here the sequenced sample was PBMCs, taken on the day of the first yellow fever vaccination. These receptors were obtained from a man in his late teens or twenties who received the YFV17D yellow fever vaccine.

This clonotype was seen ten or more times. The CDR3 region has the DNA TGCGCCAGCAGCCAAGATCCGGAGGGGACTAGCGGGAGGGGCTACCAAGAGACCCAGTACTTC. Protein sequence: CASSQDPEGTSGRGYQETQYF. The rearrangement joins TRBV4-1 to TRBJ2-5, with 16 nucleotides matching TRBD2. In germline, CDR1 is MGHRA, CDR2 YSYEKL. The CDR3 runs 21 residues. The J segment lost 0 bases and the V segment lost 0 bases, leaving 10 bases of the junction unmatched.

The CDR3 here is CSARRQGAGDSPLHF. DNA of the CDR3: TGCAGTGCTAGACGGCAGGGAGCTGGGGATTCACCCCTCCACTTT. J is TRBJ1-6 and V is TRBV20-1; the D gene is possibly TRBD1 (5 bases). This CDR3 is 15 amino acids long. V lost 2 bases and J 8 bases, leaving 16 bases between the germline ends. Germline values: CDR1 DFQATT, CDR2 SNEGSKA (reference sequence).

This clonotype showed up just a few times. This rearrangement joins TRBV3-1 to TRBJ1-5, with D perhaps matching TRBD1 (5 bases). The CDR3 has 13 residues. Germline CDR1 is LGHDT and CDR2 is YNNKEL (reference sequence). V was pared by 1 base and J by 13 bases, with 14 bases between. The DNA for the CDR3 is TGTGCCAGCAGCCAAGGGGGCCACGGCCGTCAGCATTTT. Translated: CASSQGGHGRQHF.

The chain employs TRBV3-1 and TRBJ2-7; D is perhaps TRBD1 (6 bases). The CDR3 contains 17 residues. The V gene lost 1 base and the J gene lost 0 bases, with 16 bases spanning the gap. The germline V gene has CDR1 LGHDT and CDR2 YNNKEL (reference sequence). The CDR3, as DNA: TGTGCCAGCAGCCAAGGGCTACCGGGACACTACTCCTACGAGCAGTACGTC. Its translation is CASSQGLPGHYSYEQYV.

This clonotype occurred a few times. The chain uses TRBV28 and TRBJ2-5; TRBD2 agrees at 15 bases. The germline gives CDR1 MDHEN, CDR2 SYDVKM. Trimming cost V 7 bases and J 0 bases; bases outside gene matches: 6. The CDR3 contains 17 residues. CDR3 protein: CASTPGLAGGDQETQYF. CDR3 nucleotides: TGTGCCAGCACCCCGGGACTAGCGGGGGGCGACCAAGAGACCCAGTACTTC.

The CDR3 DNA sequence: TGTGCCAGCAGCTTAGCTGTAGTACAGGGGAGGACTGAAGCTTTCTTT. Its protein is CASSLAVVQGRTEAFF. V and J are TRBV7-9 and TRBJ1-1; 7 nucleotides align to TRBD1. The junction had 9 bases not matched to a gene; V was cut back by 0 bases and J by 5 bases. The CDR3 sequence is 16 residues long. CDR1 and CDR2 (germline): SEHNR, FQNEAQ (reference sequence).

This clonotype showed up just a few times. The chain joins TRBV7-2 to TRBJ1-6; D is ambiguous. Trimming removed 3 bases from V and 11 bases from J, with 8 bases in between. This CDR3 region has 12 residues. Germline V gene data show CDR1 as SGHTA and CDR2 as FQGNSA. The CDR3 coding sequence is TGTGCCAGCAGCTTCCCCCAGGCACCCCTCCACTTT. Translated: CASSFPQAPLHF.

This chain connects TRBV6-5 to TRBJ1-5; no firm D call. Per germline, CDR1 MNHEY and CDR2 SVGAGI. V lost 0 bases, J lost 7 bases, and 10 bases lay in between. The CDR3 covers 14 residues. CDR3 region: CASSYSKGNQPQHF. DNA of the CDR3: TGTGCCAGCAGTTACTCGAAAGGGAACCAGCCCCAGCATTTT.

CDR3 bases: TGTGCCAGCAGCACGACTCCTTCTAATTACAATGAGCAGTTCTTC. It encodes CASSTTPSNYNEQFF. The V and J genes are TRBV11-2 and TRBJ2-1; no clear D gene. Trimming stripped 5 bases from V and 4 bases from J, with 15 bases between. There are 15 residues in the CDR3. Germline V CDR1 and CDR2: SGHAT, FQNNGV.

This clonotype was detected ten times or more. The rearrangement joins TRBV12-3 or TRBV12-4 to TRBJ2-5, with D possibly TRBD1 on 6 matching bases. Trimming shortened V by 5 bases and J by 4 bases, and 11 bases separated the two germline ends. The CDR3 contains 13 residues. The CDR3 here is CASSAQGGETQYF. CDR3 nucleotide sequence: TGTGCCAGCAGTGCACAGGGCGGAGAGACCCAGTACTTC.

The chain joins TRBV7-9 to TRBJ2-5; D may be TRBD2 (6 bases). Trimming pared 2 bases from V and 7 bases from J, leaving 14 bases between. CDR1 and CDR2 from the germline V gene are SEHNR and FQNEAQ (reference sequence). The CDR3 is 14 residues long. CDR3 amino acids: CASSLLVSRGTQYF. CDR3 in DNA: TGTGCCAGCAGCTTACTAGTCTCGCGGGGGACCCAGTACTTC.

This clonotype was seen many times. The rearrangement uses TRBV6-2 or TRBV6-3 and TRBJ2-3; tentative D call: TRBD2 (6 bases). Trimming took 7 bases from V and 2 from J, leaving 16 bases between them. The CDR3 runs 15 residues. The germline CDR1 and CDR2 sequences are MNHEY and SVGEGT. CDR3 DNA sequence: TGTGCCAGCACTCGGACTACATCACCCACAGATACGCAGTATTTT. Translating it yields CASTRTTSPTDTQYF.

The J gene is TRBJ2-7, the V gene TRBV4-1; tentative D call: TRBD2 (7 bases). Looked up from germline, CDR1 is MGHRA and CDR2 is YSYEKL. The length of the CDR3 is 18 residues. Trimming left V 0 bases short and J 6 bases short, with 24 bases between. The DNA of the CDR3 is TGCGCCAGCAGCCAAGATCCAGAGGGGGAGCTGGGGGGGGGCGAGCAGTACTTC. As protein: CASSQDPEGELGGGEQYF.

The chain uses TRBV20-1 and TRBJ2-4; 12 bases are shared with TRBD2. The CDR3 has 15 residues. Germline loops: CDR1 DFQATT, CDR2 SNEGSKA (reference sequence). The V gene end was trimmed by 2 bases and the J gene end by 10 bases; junction bases not matched to a gene: 9. CDR3 sequence reads: CSARPYGTSGLIQYF. The CDR3 DNA follows: TGCAGTGCTAGACCCTACGGGACTAGCGGGCTGATTCAGTACTTC.

This clonotype occurred many times. The chain recombines TRBV20-1 with TRBJ2-7; either TRBD1 or TRBD2 may supply D (6 bases each). Trimming cost V 0 bases and J 4 bases, with 16 bases left between them. The CDR3 runs 15 residues. Per the germline V gene, CDR1 is DFQATT and CDR2 is SNEGSKA (reference sequence). The CDR3 DNA is TGCAGTGCTAGAGATTTTTCGGGGGCTGCGTACGAGCAGTACTTC. This translates into CSARDFSGAAYEQYF.

The rearrangement links TRBV7-2 to TRBJ1-6, with 7 positions matching TRBD1. Germline lookup yields CDR1 SGHTA and CDR2 FQGNSA. The CDR3 sequence is 17 residues long. The junction had 15 bases not matched to a gene; V was cut back by 3 bases and J by 10 bases. This CDR3 reads CASSFPGQSFGGSPLHF. In DNA form, the CDR3 reads TGTGCCAGCAGCTTCCCGGGACAGTCCTTTGGTGGGTCACCCCTCCACTTT. Drawing the rest from reference TRBV7-2 and TRBJ1-6, the complete variable domain is GAGVSQSPSNKVTEKGKDVELRCDPISGHTALYWYRQSLGQGLEFLIYFQGNSAPDKSGLPSDRFSAERTGGSVSTLTIQRTQQEDSAVYLCASSFPGQSFGGSPLHFGNGTRLTVT.

This clonotype was seen a handful of times. The chain couples TRBV9 to TRBJ1-3; 9 bases agree with TRBD1. The V gene's germline CDR1 is SGDLS and CDR2 YYNGEE. The CDR3 extends over 16 amino acids. Germline trimming cut 0 bases from V and 3 bases from J; bases unmatched to any gene: 4. CDR3 region: CASSVVPGQGGNTIYF. The CDR3 DNA reads TGTGCCAGCAGCGTAGTTCCGGGACAGGGTGGAAACACCATATATTTT.

This clonotype was detected many times. The rearrangement links TRBV30 to TRBJ1-5; weak D call: TRBD1 (6 bases). The germline V gene encodes CDR1 GTSNPN and CDR2 SVGIG (reference sequence). V was shortened by 3 bases and J by 1 base, with 10 bases between the two germline ends. This CDR3 is 14 amino acids long. CDR3 nucleotide sequence: TGTGCCTGGAGAACACAGGGAAGCAATCAGCCCCAGCATTTT. Protein: CAWRTQGSNQPQHF.

This clonotype has only a few counts. The rearrangement uses TRBV12-3 or TRBV12-4 and TRBJ1-2; tentative D call: TRBD1 (6 bases). This CDR3 comprises 15 residues. Trimming left V 1 base short and J 7 bases short, with 16 bases between. The CDR3 protein is CASSLGPGASGGYTF. The CDR3 bases are TGTGCCAGCAGTTTAGGTCCAGGGGCCTCCGGTGGCTACACCTTC.

This clonotype was recorded a few times. This chain connects TRBV5-1 to TRBJ2-5; D is ambiguous. V shed 5 bases and J shed 1 base, with 15 bases lying between them. CDR3 length equals 15 residues. Germline values: CDR1 SGHRS, CDR2 YFSETQ. CDR3 in amino acids: CASSPPPPRQETQYF. DNA of the CDR3: TGCGCCAGCAGTCCACCCCCCCCACGCCAAGAGACCCAGTACTTC.

The chain has TRBV4-2 and TRBJ1-2; possible D gene TRBD1, 5 bases. This CDR3 comprises 15 residues. The germline gives CDR1 LGHNA, CDR2 YNFKEQ. V gave up 1 base and J gave up 4 bases, with 13 bases separating them. Here the CDR3 DNA reads TGTGCCAGCAGCCAAGGTGGGGACTGGTCCTATGGCTACACCTTC. Translation: CASSQGGDWSYGYTF.

V and J are TRBV4-1 and TRBJ2-7; D is possibly TRBD2 (6 bases). The V end was cut by 2 bases, the J end by 6 bases, with 14 bases between. The CDR3 has 14 residues. CDR1 and CDR2 (germline): MGHRA, YSYEKL. CDR3 loop: CASSQFVGRGEQYF. Written as DNA, the CDR3 is TGCGCCAGCAGCCAATTTGTAGGGCGGGGCGAGCAGTACTTC.

The genes are TRBV29-1 and TRBJ2-2; D remains ambiguous. V was clipped by 3 bases and J by 4 bases, with 3 bases between them. The CDR3 length is 11 residues. Germline-derived CDR1 and CDR2 are SQVTM and ANQGSEA. The CDR3 bases are TGCAGCGTTGAGGTCACCGGGGAGCTGTTTTTT. It codes for CSVEVTGELFF.

This clonotype turned up a few times. For the CDR3, the DNA is TGTGCCAGCAGCACGGGGGGGCCGAGCACCGGGGAGCTGTTTTTT. Translated: CASSTGGPSTGELFF. The rearrangement uses TRBV7-3 and TRBJ2-2; 8 nucleotides line up with TRBD2. The CDR3 sequence is 15 residues long. Germline CDR1 SGHTA, CDR2 FQGTGA. The V and J ends lost 5 bases and 4 bases, in that order; junction bases with no gene match: 6.

The rearrangement links TRBV27 to TRBJ1-2; TRBD1 aligns across 7 bases. Germline CDR1 MNHEY, CDR2 SMNVEV (reference sequence). The CDR3 consists of 15 residues. After removal of 5 bases from V and 4 bases from J, the junction contained 10 bases not matched to a gene. CDR3 sequence reads: CASSRTGATSYGYTF. The CDR3, as DNA: TGTGCCAGCAGTAGGACAGGCGCCACGAGCTATGGCTACACCTTC.

This clonotype was seen ten or more times. The rearrangement joins TRBV5-1 to TRBJ1-4; 8 bases are shared with TRBD1. J lost 6 bases, V lost 5 bases, and 6 bases had no gene match. CDR1 and CDR2 (germline): SGHRS, YFSETQ. The CDR3 runs to 14 residues. The DNA of the CDR3 is TGCGCCAGCAGTTACCAGGGGGCTGATGAAAAACTGTTTTTT. It specifies CASSYQGADEKLFF.

This clonotype was detected only a few times. V and J are TRBV4-1 and TRBJ2-5, with TRBD2 matching over 9 bases. The CDR3 spans 15 residues. V gave up 4 bases and J gave up 7 bases; unmatched junction bases: 10. The germline CDR1 and CDR2 sequences are MGHRA and YSYEKL. CDR3: CASSPTAPGLATQYF. DNA for the CDR3: TGCGCCAGCAGCCCCACAGCCCCGGGACTAGCGACCCAGTACTTC.

Many counts were recorded for this clonotype. The rearrangement joins TRBV9 to TRBJ2-5; D ambiguous. Germline V gives CDR1 SGDLS, CDR2 YYNGEE. V was clipped by 4 bases and J by 10 bases, with 20 bases between them. This CDR3 is built from 14 residues. Here the CDR3 reads CASSPQSIPTDQYF. The CDR3 DNA reads as TGTGCCAGCAGCCCCCAGAGCATCCCAACCGACCAGTACTTC.

The J gene is TRBJ1-6, the V gene TRBV5-1, with 7 bases lining up with TRBD1. There are 19 residues in the CDR3. Germline loops: CDR1 SGHRS, CDR2 YFSETQ. The V gene end was trimmed by 5 bases and the J gene end by 9 bases; junction bases not matched to a gene: 23. CDR3: CASRKAWISDQGVASPLHF. The CDR3 bases are TGCGCCAGCAGGAAAGCTTGGATCTCTGATCAGGGGGTGGCTTCACCCCTCCACTTT. The whole variable domain, remainder taken from reference TRBV5-1 and TRBJ1-6, is KAGVTQTPRYLIKTRGQQVTLSCSPISGHRSVSWYQQTPGQGLQFLFEYFSETQRNKGNFPGRFSGRQFSNSRSEMNVSTLELGDSALYLCASRKAWISDQGVASPLHFGNGTRLTVT.